Listed below are T cell receptor beta chains from one sample, sequenced in a study of blood T cell repertoires in COVID-19. The data were produced by immunoSEQ multiplex PCR, yet TCRdb's version contains in-frame clones alone and is incomplete. Of around 250,000 clones in the sample, around 80% were seen once. Sequenced input: PBMCs or T cells enriched from blood (not recorded which). These receptors all stem from a man between 35 and 55 years old who had been exposed to COVID-19. Both conserved end residues are part of each CDR3.

J	V	CDR3
TRBJ1-1	TRBV18	CASSPSVGGAFF
TRBJ1-6	TRBV29-1	CSVAQELNSPLHF
TRBJ1-2	TRBV12-3/TRBV12-4	CASSLDRLRGYTF
TRBJ1-1	TRBV5-4	CASSLERQGAEAFF
TRBJ2-7	TRBV11-3	CASRGSSSYEQYF
TRBJ1-2	TRBV5-1	CASRNLGGASIGYTF
TRBJ2-3	TRBV5-6	CASSLGYPNTQYF
TRBJ2-1	TRBV29-1	CSVPREVEQFF
TRBJ1-6	TRBV7-9	CASSLTGNSPLHF
TRBJ2-3	TRBV9	CASSKGDYTDTQYF
TRBJ1-5	TRBV27	CASSLGGLSQPQHF
TRBJ2-7	TRBV6-5	CASSWGEHEQYF
TRBJ2-1	TRBV2	CASRGLAVANEQFF
TRBJ2-2	TRBV19	CASSIGGQGNTGELFF
TRBJ2-3	TRBV7-6	CASRGLAGVTDTQYF
TRBJ1-1	TRBV25-1	CASSEWGLQEAFF
TRBJ2-5	TRBV6-5	CASTGGTYGGTQYF
TRBJ2-1	TRBV25-1	CASSDRGSGGQFF
TRBJ2-1	TRBV30	CAWTGLAGNEQFF
TRBJ2-7	TRBV24-1	CATSESGSYEQYF
TRBJ2-7	TRBV19	CASSPLGLAETSYEQYF
TRBJ2-5	TRBV7-8	CASSQGLPGLPKETQYF
TRBJ1-2	TRBV5-4	CASTQVRAPGGGGYTF
TRBJ1-5	TRBV10-2	CASSEPGQGNQPQHF
TRBJ2-2	TRBV7-9	CASSFSGTSDTGELFF
TRBJ2-7	TRBV6-5	CASSGTSIPYEQYF
TRBJ1-2	TRBV7-2	CASSSTGGYGYTF
TRBJ1-2	TRBV7-9	CASSLYMGQVGYTF
TRBJ2-7	TRBV7-9	CASRHGQGGQSYEQYF
TRBJ2-7	TRBV24-1	CATIIREYTYEQYF
TRBJ2-5	TRBV11-3	CASSLSGGPETQYF
TRBJ1-1	TRBV18	CASSPDTDRVAEAFF
TRBJ2-5	TRBV7-3	CASSLQGGRETQYF
TRBJ1-4	TRBV30	CAWSGSPYEKLFF
TRBJ2-3	TRBV3-1/TRBV3-2	CASSQIAGGPADTQYF
TRBJ1-6	TRBV19	CASSPRQGKSPLHF
TRBJ1-6	TRBV6-5	CASSRMGSSNSPLHF
TRBJ1-3	TRBV19	CASSPQGGNTIYF
TRBJ1-6	TRBV6-4	CASSREGGVLSPLHF
TRBJ1-1	TRBV11-2	CASSAQGSGTEAFF
TRBJ1-3	TRBV7-2	CASSYNSNSGNTIYF
TRBJ2-1	TRBV5-1	CASSDPTSVAYNEQFF
TRBJ1-6	TRBV3-1/TRBV3-2	CASSLGQGKNSPLHF
TRBJ1-5	TRBV18	CASSQTGGQIQPQHF